The clone carrying this TCR beta chain was detected many times. Its antigen is as yet unknown. CDR1 is LNHNV, CDR2 YYDKDF, per germline (reference sequence). The CDR3 contains 18 residues. The J segment lost 1 base and the V segment lost 5 bases, leaving 13 bases of the junction unmatched. Each CDR3 protein gets one entry after TCRdb re-called the RT-PCR reads with MiXCR. The sample has hundreds of thousands of distinct CDR3 sequences, less than 8% seen once. The source of the sample is a study of response to subunit inactivated influenza vaccine. Findings and limits, study-wide: New T cells are recruited in small numbers by each seasonal influenza vaccination, according to the authors' suggestion.

V is TRBV15 and J is TRBJ2-1; 8 bases map to TRBD2. Sequencing used PBMCs from blood, obtained roughly 24 months after vaccination. The sequence derives from a man aged 50-75 years who received an inactivated influenza vaccine. The CDR3 protein is CATSPAGKTSGSYNEQFF. For the CDR3, the DNA is TGTGCCACCAGCCCAGCAGGGAAAACTAGCGGATCCTACAATGAGCAGTTCTTC. Full variable domain (missing parts from reference TRBV15 and TRBJ2-1): DAMVIQNPRYQVTQFGKPVTLSCSQTLNHNVMYWYQQKSSQAPKLLFHYYDKDFNNEADTPDNFQSRRPNTSFCFLDIRSPGLGDTAMYLCATSPAGKTSGSYNEQFFGPGTRLTVL.